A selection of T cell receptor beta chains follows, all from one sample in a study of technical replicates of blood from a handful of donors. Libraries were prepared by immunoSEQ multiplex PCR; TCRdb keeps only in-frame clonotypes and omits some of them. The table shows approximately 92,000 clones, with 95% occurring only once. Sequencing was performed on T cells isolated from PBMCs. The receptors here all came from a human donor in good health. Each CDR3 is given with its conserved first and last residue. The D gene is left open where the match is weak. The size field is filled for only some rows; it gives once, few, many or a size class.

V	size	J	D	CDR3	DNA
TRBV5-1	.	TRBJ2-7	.	CASSPDPGGPSYEQYF	TGCGCCAGCAGCCCCGACCCGGGCGGGCCGTCCTACGAGCAGTACTTC
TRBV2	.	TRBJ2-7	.	CASSEGQVLFYEQYF	TGTGCCAGCAGTGAAGGACAGGTCCTTTTCTACGAGCAGTACTTC
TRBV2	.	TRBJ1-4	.	CASSRMTGEKLFF	TGTGCCAGCAGCCGGATGACAGGTGAAAAACTGTTTTTT
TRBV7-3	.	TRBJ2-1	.	CASSLSGSEQFF	TGTGCCAGCAGCTTAAGTGGGAGCGAGCAGTTCTTC
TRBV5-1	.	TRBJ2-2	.	CASSLADTGELFF	TGCGCCAGCAGCTTGGCCGACACCGGGGAGCTGTTTTTT
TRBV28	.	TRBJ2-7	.	CASSFGLGAPTYEQYF	TGTGCCAGCAGTTTTGGTTTAGGGGCACCCACCTACGAGCAGTACTTC
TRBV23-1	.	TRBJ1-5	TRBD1	CATHAPGTGSNQPQHF	TGCGCCACCCACGCCCCCGGGACAGGGAGTAATCAGCCCCAGCATTTT
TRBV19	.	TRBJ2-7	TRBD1	CASSIRGTALFSYEQYF	TGTGCCAGTAGTATAAGAGGGACAGCCCTTTTCTCCTACGAGCAGTACTTC
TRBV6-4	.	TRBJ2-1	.	CASRTHGGLDEQFF	TGTGCCAGCAGGACCCATGGGGGGTTGGATGAGCAGTTCTTC
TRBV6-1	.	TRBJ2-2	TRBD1	CASSATGVNTGELFF	TGTGCCAGCAGTGCAACAGGGGTAAACACCGGGGAGCTGTTTTTT
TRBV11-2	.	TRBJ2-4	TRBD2	CASSLDLPGGDYIQYF	TGTGCCAGCAGCTTAGATCTGCCGGGGGGTGACTACATTCAGTACTTC
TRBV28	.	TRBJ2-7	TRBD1	CASRMTGATSYEQYF	TGTGCCAGCAGGATGACAGGGGCCACCTCCTACGAGCAGTACTTC
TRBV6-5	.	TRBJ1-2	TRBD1	CASWAGGGYTF	TGTGCCAGCTGGGCAGGGGGTGGCTACACCTTC
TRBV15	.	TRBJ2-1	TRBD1	CATSRDRGLYNEQFF	TGTGCCACCAGCAGGGACAGGGGGCTCTACAATGAGCAGTTCTTC
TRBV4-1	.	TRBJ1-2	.	CASSQDARRGARYGYTF	TGCGCCAGCAGCCAAGATGCCCGCAGGGGCGCGCGCTATGGCTACACCTTC
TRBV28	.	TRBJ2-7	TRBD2	CASSLLALGSGSSYEQYF	TGTGCCAGCAGTTTGTTGGCATTGGGAAGCGGGAGCTCGTACGAGCAGTACTTC
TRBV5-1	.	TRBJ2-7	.	CASSLIFGQASTYEQYF	TGCGCCAGCAGCTTGATTTTCGGTCAGGCCTCAACCTACGAGCAGTACTTC
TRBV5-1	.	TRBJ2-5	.	CASSSGVPAQETQYF	TGCGCCAGCAGCTCCGGGGTCCCCGCCCAAGAGACCCAGTACTTC
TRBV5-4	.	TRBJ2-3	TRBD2	CASSALSGGVTDTQYF	TGTGCCAGCAGCGCCCTTAGCGGGGGGGTCACAGATACGCAGTATTTT
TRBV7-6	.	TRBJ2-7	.	CASSLATGGGYEQYF	TGTGCCAGCAGCTTAGCTACGGGGGGCGGTTACGAGCAGTACTTC
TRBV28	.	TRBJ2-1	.	CASSSRTGYNEQFF	TGTGCCAGCAGTTCCCGGACTGGCTACAATGAGCAGTTCTTC
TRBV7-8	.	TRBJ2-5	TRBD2	CASSPRGEETQYF	TGTGCCAGCAGCCCCCGGGGGGAAGAGACCCAGTACTTC
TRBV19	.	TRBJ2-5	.	CASSTRRETQYF	TGTGCCAGTAGTACTAGGAGAGAGACCCAGTACTTC
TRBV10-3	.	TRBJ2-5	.	CAISTARASRGQRETQYF	TGTGCCATCAGTACGGCTAGGGCCTCGCGGGGGCAAAGAGAGACCCAGTACTTC
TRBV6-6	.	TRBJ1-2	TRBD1	CASSYAQGAEGYTF	TGTGCCAGCAGTTACGCACAGGGGGCAGAAGGCTACACCTTC
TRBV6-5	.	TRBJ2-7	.	CASSSVQTTYEQYF	TGTGCCAGCAGTTCTGTCCAGACTACCTACGAGCAGTACTTC
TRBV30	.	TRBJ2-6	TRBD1	CAWTFQGQGGANVLTF	TGTGCCTGGACCTTTCAGGGACAGGGAGGGGCCAACGTCCTGACTTTC
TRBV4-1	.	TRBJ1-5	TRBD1	CASSHPTGGQPQHF	TGCGCCAGCAGCCATCCGACAGGGGGCCAGCCCCAGCATTTT
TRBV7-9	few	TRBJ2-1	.	CASTTPRSGPSYNEQFF	TGTGCCAGCACCACGCCCCGAAGCGGACCCTCTTACAATGAGCAGTTCTTC
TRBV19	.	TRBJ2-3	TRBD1	CASSMDRTGRTDTQYF	TGTGCCAGTAGTATGGACCGGACAGGTCGGACAGATACGCAGTATTTT
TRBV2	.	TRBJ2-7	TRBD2	CASIITPSGSYEQYF	TGTGCCAGCATCATTACCCCTAGCGGTTCCTACGAGCAGTACTTC
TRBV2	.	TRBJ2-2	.	CASRQLAPGELFF	TGTGCCAGCAGACAACTAGCCCCCGGGGAGCTGTTTTTT
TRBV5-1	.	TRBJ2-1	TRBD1	CASSITGGFYNEQFF	TGCGCCAGCAGCATTACAGGGGGCTTCTACAATGAGCAGTTCTTC
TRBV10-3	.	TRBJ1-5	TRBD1	CAITDREGNQPQHF	TGTGCCATCACCGACAGGGAGGGCAATCAGCCCCAGCATTTT
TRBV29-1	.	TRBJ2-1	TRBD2	CSVSFGGGDNEQFF	TGCAGCGTTTCCTTTGGGGGAGGGGACAATGAGCAGTTCTTC
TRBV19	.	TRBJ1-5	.	CASSPLFRGLNQPQHF	TGTGCCAGTAGTCCCCTCTTTCGGGGTCTTAATCAGCCCCAGCATTTT
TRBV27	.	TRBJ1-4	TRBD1	CASSTGGGASRATNEKLFF	TGTGCCAGCAGTACGGGAGGGGGCGCGTCAAGGGCAACTAATGAAAAACTGTTTTTT
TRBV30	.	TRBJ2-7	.	CAWSSGYEQYF	TGTGCCTGGAGTTCAGGTTACGAGCAGTACTTC
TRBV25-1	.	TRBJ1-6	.	CASRQGLRSPLHF	TGTGCCAGCAGGCAGGGGTTACGATCACCCCTCCACTTT
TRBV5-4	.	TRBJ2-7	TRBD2	CASSSGLADYEQYF	TGTGCCAGCAGCTCTGGACTAGCGGACTACGAGCAGTACTTC
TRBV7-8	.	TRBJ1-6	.	CASSLTEQGGSPLHF	TGTGCCAGCAGCTTAACCGAGCAGGGAGGTTCACCCCTCCACTTT
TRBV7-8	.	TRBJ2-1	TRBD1	CASSPGQVEQFF	TGTGCCAGCAGCCCAGGACAGGTTGAGCAGTTCTTC
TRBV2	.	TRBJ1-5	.	CASRREGYQPQHF	TGTGCCAGCAGGCGGGAGGGTTATCAGCCCCAGCATTTT
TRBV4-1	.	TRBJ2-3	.	CASRMEGTDTQYF	TGCGCCAGCAGAATGGAGGGCACAGATACGCAGTATTTT
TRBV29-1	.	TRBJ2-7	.	CSVPGAYEQYF	TGCAGCGTTCCGGGGGCCTACGAGCAGTACTTC
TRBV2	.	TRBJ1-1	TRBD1	CASSSSRGHYTEAFF	TGTGCCAGCAGTAGTTCCAGGGGGCACTACACTGAAGCTTTCTTT
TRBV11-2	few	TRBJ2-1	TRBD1	CASSPGQGTEQFF	TGTGCCAGCAGCCCGGGACAGGGCACTGAGCAGTTCTTC
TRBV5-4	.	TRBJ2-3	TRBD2	CASRAGTQAGAGADTQYF	TGTGCCAGCAGAGCCGGGACCCAAGCGGGAGCAGGGGCAGATACGCAGTATTTT
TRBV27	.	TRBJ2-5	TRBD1	CASTSQGAGRETQYF	TGTGCCAGCACCTCGCAGGGGGCGGGCAGAGAGACCCAGTACTTC
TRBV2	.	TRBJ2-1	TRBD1	CASCVNRGPNEQFF	TGTGCCAGCTGCGTGAACAGGGGGCCCAATGAGCAGTTCTTC
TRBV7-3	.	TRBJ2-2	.	CASSAEGPGELFF	TGTGCCAGCAGCGCCGAGGGTCCCGGGGAGCTGTTTTTT
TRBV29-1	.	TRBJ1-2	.	CSVEYPGAHGYTF	TGCAGCGTTGAATATCCAGGGGCTCATGGCTACACCTTC
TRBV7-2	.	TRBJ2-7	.	CASSLCGDGRF	TGTGCCAGCAGCTTATGCGGGGACGGTCGCTTC
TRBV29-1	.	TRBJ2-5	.	CSVDEETQYF	TGCAGCGTTGACGAAGAGACCCAGTACTTC
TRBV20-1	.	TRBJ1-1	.	CSARDLSEAFF	TGCAGTGCTAGAGATCTAAGTGAAGCTTTCTTT
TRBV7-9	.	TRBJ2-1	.	CASSDTQFFNEQFF	TGTGCCAGCAGCGACACACAATTTTTCAATGAGCAGTTCTTC
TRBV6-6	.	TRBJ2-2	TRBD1	CASTTDRAYNGELFF	TGTGCCAGCACCACGGACAGGGCGTATAACGGGGAGCTGTTTTTT